This TCR beta chain was sequenced during a study of T cells in Graves' hyperthyroidism and ophthalmopathy. Germline V lookup: CDR1 SEHNR, CDR2 FQNEAQ (reference sequence). V was pared by 3 bases and J by 3 bases, with 4 bases of the junction left unmatched. The CDR3 loop spans 15 amino acids. This clonotype appeared once. A lack of ophthalmopathy progression within 18 months defined stable Graves' hyperthyroidism. Template material for amplifying TCR beta CDR3 regions consisted of RNA transcripts. During a first-round RT-PCR of the TCR CDR3, the HTBI primer set was used. One entry per CDR3 protein results from TCRdb running MiXCR on the multiplex PCR reads. The table lists around 800,000 distinct CDR3 sequences, 35% to 40% of them singletons.

The sequencing input was blood. This sequence joins TRBV7-9 and TRBJ2-3, with 9 bases lining up with TRBD2. This TCR came from a man aged 18-30 years with Graves' hyperthyroidism. The CDR3, as DNA: TGTGCCAGCAGCTTCTTAGCGGGGGTGACAGATACGCAGTATTTT. It encodes CASSFLAGVTDTQYF.